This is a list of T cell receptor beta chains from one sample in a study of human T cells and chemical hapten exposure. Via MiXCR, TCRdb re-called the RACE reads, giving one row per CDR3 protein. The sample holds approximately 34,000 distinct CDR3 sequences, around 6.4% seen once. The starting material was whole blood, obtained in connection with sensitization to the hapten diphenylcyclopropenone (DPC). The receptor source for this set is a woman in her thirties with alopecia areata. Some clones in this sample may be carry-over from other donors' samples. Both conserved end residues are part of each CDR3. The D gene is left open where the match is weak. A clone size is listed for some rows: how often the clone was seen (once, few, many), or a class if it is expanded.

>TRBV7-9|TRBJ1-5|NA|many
TGTGCCAGCAGTCCGGGGGCCGACAGGATTAGCAATCAGCCCCAGCATTTT
CASSPGADRISNQPQHF
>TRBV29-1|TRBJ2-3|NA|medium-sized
TGCAGCGTTACCGGGACTCTGACAGATACGCAGTATTTT
CSVTGTLTDTQYF
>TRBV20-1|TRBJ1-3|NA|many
TGCAGTGCTAGTGTGAGCTCTGGAAACACCATATATTTT
CSASVSSGNTIYF
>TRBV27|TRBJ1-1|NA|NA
TGTGCCAGCAGTTTATCCATAATGGTAGACACTGAAGCTTTCTTT
CASSLSIMVDTEAFF
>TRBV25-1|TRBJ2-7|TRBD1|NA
TGTGCCAGCAGTGAGTACGCCGGGACAGGTTACTACGAGCAGTACTTC
CASSEYAGTGYYEQYF
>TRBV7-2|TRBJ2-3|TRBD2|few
TGTGCCAGCAGCTTATCAGCGGGGGGGCCCGATACGCAGTATTTT
CASSLSAGGPDTQYF
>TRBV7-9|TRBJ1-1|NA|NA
TGTGCCAGCAGCCGCAGTTCTCCGAACACTGAAGCTTTCTTT
CASSRSSPNTEAFF
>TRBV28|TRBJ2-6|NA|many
TGTGCCAGCAGTTTCATCTCTGGGGCCAACGTCCTGACTTTC
CASSFISGANVLTF
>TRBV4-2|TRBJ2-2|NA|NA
TGTGCCAGCAGCCAAACCCCAGGGGGGGGCCACGGGGAGCTGTTTTTT
CASSQTPGGGHGELFF
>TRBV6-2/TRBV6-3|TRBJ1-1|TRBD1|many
TGTGCCAGCAGTACGGGATCCAGGGGGGCTGGCACTGAAGCTTTCTTT
CASSTGSRGAGTEAFF
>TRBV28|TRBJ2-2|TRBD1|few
TGTGCCAGCAGATTAAACCGGGACAGGGGCAGGGAGCTGTTTTTT
CASRLNRDRGRELFF
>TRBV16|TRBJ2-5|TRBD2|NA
TGTGCCAGCAGCCAAGGACTAGCGAGTGTTGAGACCCAGTACTTC
CASSQGLASVETQYF
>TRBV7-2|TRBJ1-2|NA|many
TGTGCCAGCAGCTTAGTGACAGGAACCGCTTATGGCTACACCTTC
CASSLVTGTAYGYTF
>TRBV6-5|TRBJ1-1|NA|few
TGTGCCAGCATGCCTGAGAAGACATCAATGAACACTGAAGCTTTCTTT
CASMPEKTSMNTEAFF
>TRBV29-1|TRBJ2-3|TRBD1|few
TGCAGCGCCGACCCGGACAGGGGGGATAGCACAGATACGCAGTATTTT
CSADPDRGDSTDTQYF
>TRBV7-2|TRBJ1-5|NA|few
TGTGCCAGCAGCCCCAGGGCTGATAGCAATCAGCCCCAGCATTTT
CASSPRADSNQPQHF
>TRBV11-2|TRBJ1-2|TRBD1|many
TGTGCCAGCAGCTCTACCACAGGGGGCTTTGGCTACACCTTC
CASSSTTGGFGYTF
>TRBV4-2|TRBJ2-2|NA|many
TGTGCCAGCAGCCAATTTTCAGGGCAACGCGCCGGGGAGCTGTTTTTT
CASSQFSGQRAGELFF
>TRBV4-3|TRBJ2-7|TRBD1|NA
TGCGCCAGCAGCCAAGGGACAGGGGGTGATGAGCAGTACTTC
CASSQGTGGDEQYF
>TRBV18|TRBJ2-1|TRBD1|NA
TGTGCCAGCTCACCTACGGACAGGGTCAACAATGAGCAGTTCTTC
CASSPTDRVNNEQFF
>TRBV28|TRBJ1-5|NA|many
TGTGCCAGCAGTTTATTAGAACAGCCCCAGCATTTT
CASSLLEQPQHF
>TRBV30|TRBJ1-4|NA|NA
TGTGCCTGGAGAGAACGGACAGTCGGACAACTGTTTTTT
CAWRERTVGQLFF
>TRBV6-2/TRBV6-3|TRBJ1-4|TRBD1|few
TGTGCCAGCAGCGGTCGACAGGGGGGTCCGGCTAATGAAAAACTGTTTTTT
CASSGRQGGPANEKLFF
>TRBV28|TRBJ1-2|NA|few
TGTGCCAGCAGGACGATAGGAGGCTACACCTTC
CASRTIGGYTF
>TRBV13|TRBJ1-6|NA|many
TGTGCCAGCAGCTCCAGGGAGAATTCACCCCTCCACTTT
CASSSRENSPLHF
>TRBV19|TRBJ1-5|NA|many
TGTGCCAGTAGTATCTCCGGGGGCAGGGGTCAGCCCCAGCATTTT
CASSISGGRGQPQHF
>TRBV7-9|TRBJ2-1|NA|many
TGTGCCAGCAGCTTCAATGAGCAGTTCTTC
CASSFNEQFF
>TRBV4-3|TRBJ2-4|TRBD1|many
TGCGCCAGCAGAGCGGACAGGGTGTCGGAAAACATTCAGTACTTC
CASRADRVSENIQYF
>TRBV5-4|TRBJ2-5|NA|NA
TGTGCCAGCAGCTTGGGGCCTGCTCAAGAGACCCAGTACTTC
CASSLGPAQETQYF
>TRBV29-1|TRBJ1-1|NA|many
TGCAGCGGAGGCAGGTTGGGCGGCACTGAAGCTTTCTTT
CSGGRLGGTEAFF
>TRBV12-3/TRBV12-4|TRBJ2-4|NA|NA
TGTGCCAGCAGTTTGAGGCAGGGGCAAAACATTCAGTACTTC
CASSLRQGQNIQYF
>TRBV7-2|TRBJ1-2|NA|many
TGTGCCAGCAGCTTAGACGACCCCTATGGCTACACCTTC
CASSLDDPYGYTF
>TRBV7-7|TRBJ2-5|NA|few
TGTGCTAGCAGCTTTCAGTTGTTGCAGACCCAGTACTTC
CASSFQLLQTQYF
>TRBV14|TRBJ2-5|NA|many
TGTGCCAGCAGCGCCCGGCAGGGAGACGAGACCCAGTACTTC
CASSARQGDETQYF
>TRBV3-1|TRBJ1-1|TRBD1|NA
TGTGCCAGCAGCCGAGGGACAGCGACCGCCTTCTTT
CASSRGTATAFF
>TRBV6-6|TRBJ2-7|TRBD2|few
TGTGCCAGCAATAGCGGGGGGTTCCACGAGCAGTACTTC
CASNSGGFHEQYF
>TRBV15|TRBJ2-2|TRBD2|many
TGTGCCACCAGCGGAGGGGGTCACGGGGGGGACCACGCCGGGGAGCTGTTTTTT
CATSGGGHGGDHAGELFF
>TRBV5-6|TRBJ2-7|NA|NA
TGTGCCAGCAGCTTGGCAGCTCTCCCGGACTACGAGCAGTACTTC
CASSLAALPDYEQYF
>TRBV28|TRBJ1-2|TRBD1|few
TGTGCCAGCAGACCTACTCTAATCGGAGGACAGGGGCCTGGCTACACCTTC
CASRPTLIGGQGPGYTF
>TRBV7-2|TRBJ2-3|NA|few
TGTGCCAGGCGGGGGCAAGGGGGGCCCACAGATACGCAGTATTTT
CARRGQGGPTDTQYF
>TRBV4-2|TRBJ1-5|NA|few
TGTGCCAGCAGCCAAGATCAGGATCAGCCCCAGCATTTT
CASSQDQDQPQHF
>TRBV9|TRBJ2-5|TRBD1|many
TGTGCCAGCAGCGGAGAGGGGGCAGGGGAGACCCAGTACTTC
CASSGEGAGETQYF
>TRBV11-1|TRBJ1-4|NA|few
TGTGCCAGCAGCTTAATCCCGTCGGGGGCTACTAATGAAAAACTGTTTTTT
CASSLIPSGATNEKLFF
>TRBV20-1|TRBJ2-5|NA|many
TGCAGTGCTATTAGGCCCCCCAGTCAAGAGACCCAGTACTTC
CSAIRPPSQETQYF
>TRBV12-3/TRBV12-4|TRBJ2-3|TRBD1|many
TGTGCCAGCAGAGGACAGGGTAGGAGAACAGATACGCAGTATTTT
CASRGQGRRTDTQYF
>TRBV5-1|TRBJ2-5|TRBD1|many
TGCGCCAGCAGCTTAGACAGGGGACAAGAGACCCAGTACTTC
CASSLDRGQETQYF
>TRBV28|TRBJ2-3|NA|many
TGTGCCAGCAGTCCACAGGGACCCTTAAGGAGCACAGATACGCAGTATTTT
CASSPQGPLRSTDTQYF
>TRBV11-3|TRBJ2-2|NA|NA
TGTGCCAGCAGCTCAACCGGGACACAGACCGGGGAGCTGTTTTTT
CASSSTGTQTGELFF
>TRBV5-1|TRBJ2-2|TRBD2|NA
TGCGCCAGCAGCCCAAGAGCGGGGGCGAACACCGGGGAGCTGTTTTTT
CASSPRAGANTGELFF
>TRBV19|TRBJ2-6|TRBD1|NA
TGTGCCAGTAGCCCTGACGGCAGGGGGCCTGGGGCCAACGTCCTGACTTTC
CASSPDGRGPGANVLTF
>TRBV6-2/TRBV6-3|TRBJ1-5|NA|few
TGTGCCAGCAGTTACTCATCCAGGGAGGGCCAGCCCCAGCATTTT
CASSYSSREGQPQHF
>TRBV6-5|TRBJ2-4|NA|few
TGTGCCAGCAGTTACTCGAGGGGGAGAGGAGCCAAAAACATTCAGTACTTC
CASSYSRGRGAKNIQYF
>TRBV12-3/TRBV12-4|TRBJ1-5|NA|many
TGTGCCAGCAGTTTCGGGCAGGTCGGCCAGCCCCAGCATTTT
CASSFGQVGQPQHF
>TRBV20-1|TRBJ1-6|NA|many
TGCAGTGCTAGAGTCCAGTTCGGAACCCATAATTCACCCCTCCACTTT
CSARVQFGTHNSPLHF
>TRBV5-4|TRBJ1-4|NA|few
TGTGCCAGCAGCTTGGGTGTTGACGGTGAAAAACTGTTTTTT
CASSLGVDGEKLFF
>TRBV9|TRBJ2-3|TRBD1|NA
TGTGCCAGCAGCCCCCAACAGGGGGCGAGGATAGATACGCAGTATTTT
CASSPQQGARIDTQYF
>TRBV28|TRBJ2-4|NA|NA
TGTGCCACCCGTTCTGGCAAAAACATTCAGTACTTC
CATRSGKNIQYF
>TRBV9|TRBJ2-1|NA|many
TGTGCCAGCAGCGACTGGGGGGGCAAGGATGAGCAGTTCTTC
CASSDWGGKDEQFF
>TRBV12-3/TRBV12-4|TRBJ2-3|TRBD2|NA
TGTGCCAGCAGTCCAAGACTAGCGGGGGTCACAGATACGCAGTATTTT
CASSPRLAGVTDTQYF